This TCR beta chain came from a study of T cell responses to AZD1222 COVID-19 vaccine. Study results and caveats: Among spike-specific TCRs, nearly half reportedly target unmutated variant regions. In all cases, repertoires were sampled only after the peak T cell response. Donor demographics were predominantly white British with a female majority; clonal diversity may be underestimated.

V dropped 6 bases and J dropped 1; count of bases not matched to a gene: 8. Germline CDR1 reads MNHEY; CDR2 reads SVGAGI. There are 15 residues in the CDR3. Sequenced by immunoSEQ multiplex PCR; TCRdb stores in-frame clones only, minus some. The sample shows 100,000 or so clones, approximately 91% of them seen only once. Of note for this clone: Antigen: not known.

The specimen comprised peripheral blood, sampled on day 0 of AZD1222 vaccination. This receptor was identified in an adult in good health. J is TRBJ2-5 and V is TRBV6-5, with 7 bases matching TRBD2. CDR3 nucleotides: TGTGCCAGCAGAATTGGGACTACGCCCCAAGAGACCCAGTACTTC. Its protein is CASRIGTTPQETQYF.